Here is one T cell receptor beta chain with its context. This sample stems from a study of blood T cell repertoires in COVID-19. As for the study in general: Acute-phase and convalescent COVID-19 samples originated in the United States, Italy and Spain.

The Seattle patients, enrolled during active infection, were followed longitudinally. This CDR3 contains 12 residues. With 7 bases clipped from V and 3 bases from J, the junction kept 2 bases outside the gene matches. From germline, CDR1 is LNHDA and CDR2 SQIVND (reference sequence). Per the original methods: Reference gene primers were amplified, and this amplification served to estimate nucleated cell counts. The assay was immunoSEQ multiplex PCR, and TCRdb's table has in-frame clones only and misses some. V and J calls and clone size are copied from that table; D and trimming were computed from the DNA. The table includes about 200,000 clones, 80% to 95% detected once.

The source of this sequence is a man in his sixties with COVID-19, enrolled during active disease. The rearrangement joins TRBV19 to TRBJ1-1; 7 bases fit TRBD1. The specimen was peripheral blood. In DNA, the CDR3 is TGTGCCAGTACCCAGGGGGACACTGAAGCTTTCTTT. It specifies CASTQGDTEAFF.